The rows below give T cell receptor beta chains drawn from one sample of a study of Graves' ophthalmopathy and Graves' hyperthyroidism. TCRdb independently ran MiXCR on the multiplex PCR reads; one entry per CDR3 protein. The sample contains 620,000 or so distinct CDR3 sequences, about 24% of which appear only once. Sequencing was performed on peripheral blood. Source of these receptors: a woman under 30 with stable Graves' hyperthyroidism. Some clones in this sample may be carry-over from other donors' samples. The CDR3 runs from the conserved cysteine through the conserved F or W. D genes are given only for firm matches. Not every row has a clone size; where given, it reads once, few, many or a size class.

>TRBD1|few|TRBV18|TRBJ1-1
CASSPETGLGTEAFF
TGTGCCAGCTCACCAGAGACAGGGCTGGGCACTGAAGCTTTCTTT
>NA|many|TRBV30|TRBJ1-6
CAWSAQANSPLHF
TGTGCCTGGAGTGCACAGGCTAATTCACCCCTCCACTTT
>NA|many|TRBV28|TRBJ2-7
CASSGHTRNKYEQYF
TGTGCCAGCAGTGGACACACGCGAAACAAATACGAGCAGTACTTC
>TRBD1|NA|TRBV7-8|TRBJ2-7
CASSLPGQEPYEQYF
TGTGCCAGCAGCCTACCGGGACAGGAACCTTACGAACAGTACTTC
>NA|many|TRBV5-5|TRBJ1-2
CASSSGTEGYGYTF
TGTGCCAGCAGCTCCGGGACGGAGGGCTATGGCTACACCTTC
>TRBD1|many|TRBV11-2|TRBJ2-7
CASSSGTGEYEQYF
TGTGCCAGCAGCTCCGGGACAGGGGAGTACGAGCAGTACTTC
>NA|many|TRBV14|TRBJ1-1
CASSQNYTQSGNTEAFF
TGTGCCAGCAGCCAAAATTACACCCAATCGGGGAACACTGAAGCTTTCTTT
>TRBD1|few|TRBV3-1|TRBJ2-7
CASSQEGTGTYEQYF
TGTGCCAGCAGCCAAGAGGGGACAGGGACCTACGAGCAGTACTTC
>TRBD2|NA|TRBV12-3/TRBV12-4|TRBJ2-5
CASSLRRGKLETQYF
TGTGCCAGCAGTTTAAGGCGGGGGAAACTGGAGACCCAGTACTTC
>TRBD1|many|TRBV27|TRBJ1-6
CASRVDRDNSPLHF
TGTGCCAGCAGAGTCGACAGGGATAATTCACCCCTCCACTTT
>NA|many|TRBV2|TRBJ2-4
CASSSLRGIEIQYF
TGTGCCAGCAGTAGCCTCCGAGGGATTGAGATTCAGTACTTC
>NA|NA|TRBV28|TRBJ2-7
CASTVMAGYEQYF
TGTGCCAGTACGGTAATGGCAGGGTACGAGCAGTACTTC
>NA|NA|TRBV5-1|TRBJ1-1
CASSSSAREGTEAFF
TGCGCCAGCAGTTCCTCGGCCAGGGAAGGCACTGAAGCTTTCTTT
>TRBD1|many|TRBV19|TRBJ1-1
CASITGGAGNTEAFF
TGTGCCAGTATCACAGGGGGCGCCGGGAACACTGAAGCTTTCTTT
>TRBD1|many|TRBV14|TRBJ2-5
CASSQMGQGAIETQYF
TGTGCCAGCAGCCAAATGGGACAGGGGGCGATTGAGACCCAGTACTTC
>NA|many|TRBV29-1|TRBJ2-2
CSVDPGGGNTGELFF
TGCAGCGTTGACCCAGGGGGAGGGAACACCGGGGAGCTGTTTTTT
>TRBD1|few|TRBV19|TRBJ1-2
CASSIPGTGGFQRNYGYTF
TGTGCCAGTAGTATTCCCGGGACAGGGGGATTCCAGAGAAACTATGGCTACACCTTC
>TRBD1|NA|TRBV20-1|TRBJ1-1
CSASQGAMSFF
TGCAGTGCCTCCCAGGGGGCGATGTCTTTCTTT
>NA|many|TRBV6-5|TRBJ1-5
CASSIQGPNQPQHF
TGTGCCAGCAGCATTCAGGGGCCGAATCAGCCCCAGCATTTT
>TRBD2|NA|TRBV20-1|TRBJ2-5
CSARISGGAKETQYF
TGCAGTGCTAGAATTAGCGGGGGGGCCAAAGAGACCCAGTACTTC
>TRBD2|many|TRBV10-3|TRBJ2-7
CAISIRLAGLVREQYF
TGTGCCATCAGTATCCGACTAGCGGGGTTGGTTCGCGAGCAGTACTTC
>TRBD2|NA|TRBV15|TRBJ2-5
CATSWTWREGETQYF
TGTGCCACCAGCTGGACCTGGCGGGAGGGAGAGACCCAGTACTTC
>TRBD2|many|TRBV6-1|TRBJ2-7
CASSQTSGRAYEQYF
TGTGCCAGCAGCCAAACTAGCGGGAGGGCCTACGAGCAGTACTTC
>TRBD1|few|TRBV28|TRBJ2-5
CASSLWSTGGEETQYF
TGTGCCAGCAGTTTATGGTCCACAGGGGGCGAGGAGACCCAGTACTTC
>NA|few|TRBV29-1|TRBJ1-1
CSVAGQMNTEAFF
TGCAGCGTAGCAGGACAGATGAACACTGAAGCTTTCTTT
>NA|NA|TRBV5-5|TRBJ2-4
CASSLGWGMNIQYF
TGTGCCAGCAGCTTGGGTTGGGGAATGAACATTCAGTACTTC
>NA|few|TRBV20-1|TRBJ2-5
CSPRTANGETQYF
TGCAGTCCCCGAACGGCTAACGGGGAGACCCAGTACTTC
>TRBD1|few|TRBV10-3|TRBJ2-5
CAISQQGASETQYF
TGTGCCATCAGTCAACAGGGGGCATCAGAGACCCAGTACTTC
>NA|few|TRBV12-3/TRBV12-4|TRBJ1-1
CASSLKSDTEAFF
TGTGCCAGCAGTCTCAAATCGGACACTGAAGCTTTCTTT
>NA|few|TRBV3-1|TRBJ2-2
CASSQQGSGELFF
TGTGCCAGCAGCCAACAGGGGTCCGGGGAGCTGTTTTTT
>TRBD2|few|TRBV28|TRBJ2-3
CASSSPIGRGADTQYF
TGTGCCAGCAGCTCACCCATTGGGAGGGGTGCAGATACGCAGTATTTT
>TRBD2|NA|TRBV6-1|TRBJ2-7
CASSATRTSGTYEQYF
TGTGCCAGCAGCGCTACGCGGACTAGCGGGACATACGAGCAGTACTTC
>NA|many|TRBV6-2/TRBV6-3|TRBJ1-3
CASSPYWDFPSSGNTIYF
TGTGCCAGCAGCCCTTATTGGGACTTCCCGAGCTCTGGAAACACCATATATTTT
>TRBD1|many|TRBV20-1|TRBJ1-5
CSAKGQGGNQPQHF
TGCAGTGCTAAAGGACAGGGCGGCAATCAGCCCCAGCATTTT
>TRBD2|few|TRBV6-5|TRBJ2-7
CASSYSASGRASEQYF
TGTGCCAGCAGTTACTCGGCTAGCGGGAGGGCCTCCGAGCAGTACTTC
>NA|NA|TRBV27|TRBJ2-7
CASSPLWDFYEQYF
TGTGCCAGCAGTCCTTTGTGGGACTTCTACGAGCAGTACTTC
>NA|many|TRBV6-5|TRBJ1-3
CASSYSGGARSGNTIHF
TGTGCCAGCAGTTACTCGGGGGGGGCCCGCTCTGGAAACACCATACATTTT
>NA|NA|TRBV12-3/TRBV12-4|TRBJ1-2
CASSFLEGSYGYTF
TGTGCCAGCAGTTTCCTCGAGGGTAGCTATGGCTACACCTTC
>TRBD1|NA|TRBV11-2|TRBJ2-7
CASRPNRGRNSYEQYF
TGTGCCAGCAGACCCAACAGGGGGCGGAACTCCTACGAGCAGTACTTC
>NA|many|TRBV30|TRBJ1-2
CAWSGDRSSTRNGYTF
TGTGCCTGGAGTGGAGACAGGAGCTCCACCCGGAATGGCTACACCTTC
>NA|many|TRBV25-1|TRBJ2-5
CASSESQMGRETQYF
TGTGCCAGCAGTGAGAGTCAGATGGGGCGGGAGACCCAGTACTTC
>NA|many|TRBV2|TRBJ2-7
CASSEVSGLRSYEQYF
TGTGCCAGCAGTGAAGTCAGCGGGCTGAGGTCCTACGAGCAGTACTTC
>TRBD2|once|TRBV5-5|TRBJ2-7
CASSHRTSHDEQYF
TGTGCCAGCAGCCACCGGACTAGCCACGACGAGCAGTACTTC